This entry lists 2 T cell receptor beta chains sequenced from one sample in a study of T cell responses to AZD1222 COVID-19 vaccine (dated by TCRdb to the early 2020s). Explained via the paper, the time point label denotes: baseline before first vaccination. Library preparation was by the immunoSEQ multiplex PCR assay. The table comes from immuneACCESS by way of TCRdb, which keeps in-frame sequences with V and J called. Part of the clones is missing from these tables; in studies checked, under half for an unresolved V gene and the rest for unknown reasons. The sample yields 95,000 to 150,000 clones; 80% to 90% were counted once. The ten largest clones capture about 3.1% of the sample. The specimen comprised peripheral blood, sampled on day 0 of AZD1222 vaccination. The receptors stem from an adult in good health.

The genes are TRBV28 and TRBJ2-7; D is unclear. The germline V and J ends were trimmed by 9 bases and 1 base, with 16 bases remaining between them. CDR1 and CDR2 from the germline V gene are MDHEN and SYDVKM. CDR3 length equals 14 residues. The CDR3 nucleotides read TGTGCCAGTAATCCGGTGGGCACTTCCTACGAGCAGTACTTC. Translating gives CASNPVGTSYEQYF.

The rearrangement uses TRBV30 and TRBJ1-4; 10 nucleotides align to TRBD1. The CDR3 has 14 amino acids. CDR1 is GTSNPN and CDR2 is SVGIG in the germline V gene (reference sequence). The J segment lost 8 bases and the V segment lost 4 bases, leaving 7 bases of the junction unmatched. For the CDR3, the DNA is TGTGCCTGGACCAGACAGGGGGCTGGAGAAAAACTGTTTTTT. Encoded protein: CAWTRQGAGEKLFF.